Shown below are 23 T cell receptor beta chains from a single sample sequenced in a study of blood T cell repertoires in COVID-19. Method: immunoSEQ multiplex PCR; TCRdb's copy keeps in-frame clones and lacks some. The table includes approximately 140,000 clones, 80% to 90% detected once. Sequenced: peripheral blood. The receptors originated from a man in his sixties with active or convalescent COVID-19.

This clone was recorded once. V and J are TRBV7-2 and TRBJ1-6; D ambiguous. Germline V lookup: CDR1 SGHTA, CDR2 FQGNSA. V was shortened by 1 base and J by 6 bases, with 10 bases between the two germline ends. This CDR3 region has 15 residues. CDR3 nucleotides: TGTGCCAGCAGCTTAGGGTCCGGGAGTAATTCACCCCTCCACTTT. Its translation is CASSLGSGSNSPLHF. Drawing the rest from reference TRBV7-2 and TRBJ1-6, the complete variable domain is GAGVSQSPSNKVTEKGKDVELRCDPISGHTALYWYRQSLGQGLEFLIYFQGNSAPDKSGLPSDRFSAERTGGSVSTLTIQRTQQEDSAVYLCASSLGSGSNSPLHFGNGTRLTVT.

The chain combines TRBV30 with TRBJ2-3; 9 nucleotides agree with TRBD2. CDR3 length equals 15 residues. Per germline, CDR1 GTSNPN and CDR2 SVGIG (reference sequence). V shed 0 bases, J shed 5 bases, and the junction held 6 bases outside the gene matches. CDR3 nucleotides: TGTGCCTGGAGTGTCTTGAGCGGGAGGATAGATACGCAGTATTTT. This sequence encodes CAWSVLSGRIDTQYF.

DNA of the CDR3: TGTGCCAGCAGCTCGCCCCGGCGGAGCTTGGGTGAGCAGTTCTTC. Translating it yields CASSSPRRSLGEQFF. V usage is TRBV5-6 and J usage is TRBJ2-1; D remains ambiguous. V gave up 3 bases and J gave up 9 bases, with 19 bases separating them. The germline gives CDR1 SGHDT, CDR2 YYEEEE. The CDR3 loop spans 15 amino acids.

V and J are TRBV24-1 and TRBJ2-1; no reliable D call. Germline V gives CDR1 KGHDR, CDR2 SFDVKD. Trimming removed 3 bases at V and 3 bases at J, with 11 bases between. The CDR3 loop spans 15 amino acids. CDR3 protein: CATSDPFAVYNEQFF. CDR3 coding DNA: TGTGCCACCAGTGATCCCTTCGCGGTCTACAATGAGCAGTTCTTC.

This clone was observed once. The V and J genes are TRBV28 and TRBJ1-3, with D hard to call. V was pared by 4 bases and J by 1 base, with 11 bases between. The length of the CDR3 is 15 residues. CDR1 and CDR2 (germline): MDHEN, SYDVKM. In DNA form, the CDR3 reads TGTGCCAGCAGTTACTACCTTGATTCTGGAAACACCATATATTTT. It yields the protein CASSYYLDSGNTIYF.

The chain is built from TRBV15 and TRBJ1-1, with a possible D match to TRBD1 (6 bases). The V end lost 5 bases, the J end lost 3 bases, and 16 bases lay between the germline ends. Looked up from germline, CDR1 is LNHNV and CDR2 is YYDKDF (reference sequence). CDR3 length: 15 residues. The CDR3 region is CATSRAGRGDTEAFF. The CDR3 DNA reads as TGTGCCACCAGCCGAGCGGGCAGGGGCGACACTGAAGCTTTCTTT.

The chain employs TRBV7-2 and TRBJ2-3; 14 bases map to TRBD2. The germline CDR1 and CDR2 sequences are SGHTA and FQGNSA. This CDR3 is built from 16 residues. V trimming: 1 base; J trimming: 11 bases; junction bases outside the gene matches: 8. DNA for the CDR3: TGTGCCAGCAGCTTAGAAGGGACTAGCGGGAGACGGGGGCAGTATTTT. Translation: CASSLEGTSGRRGQYF.

This clone was picked up a small number of times. This chain links TRBV19 with TRBJ1-6; the D is unclear. Germline V lookup: CDR1 LNHDA, CDR2 SQIVND (reference sequence). The CDR3 totals 15 residues. Trimming took 3 bases from V and 7 from J, leaving 13 bases between them. CDR3 sequence (DNA): TGTGCCAGTAGTATCAAGCAGGCCCAAAATTCACCCCTCCACTTT. It yields the protein CASSIKQAQNSPLHF.

CDR3 region: CASRSESWTGTFGDTEAFF. The CDR3 region has the DNA TGTGCAAGTCGGTCCGAATCATGGACAGGGACTTTTGGCGACACTGAAGCTTTCTTT. V is TRBV12-2 and J is TRBJ1-1; the D call of TRBD1 is as the table states it, not checked on the DNA. TRBV12-2 is a recognized pseudogene. The CDR3 has 19 amino acids.

The chain combines TRBV24-1 with TRBJ2-1; 8 bases are shared with TRBD1. The CDR3 consists of 15 residues. V shed 1 base and J 7 bases; nucleotides not matched to a gene: 5. Per the germline V gene, CDR1 is KGHDR and CDR2 is SFDVKD. CDR3 loop: CATSDLAGGRNEQFF. CDR3 DNA sequence: TGTGCCACCAGTGATTTAGCAGGGGGCCGGAATGAGCAGTTCTTC.

The chain combines TRBV11-2 with TRBJ1-5, with 7 bases identical to TRBD1. The V gene end was trimmed by 4 bases and the J gene end by 7 bases; junction bases not matched to a gene: 7. The germline CDR1 and CDR2 sequences are SGHAT and FQNNGV. The CDR3 loop spans 14 amino acids. In DNA form, the CDR3 reads TGTGCCAGCAGCTCGACAGGGTTCAGGCAGCCCCAGCATTTT. Translation gives CASSSTGFRQPQHF.

The gene calls are TRBV5-4 and TRBJ1-2; 7 bases line up with TRBD1. V was pared by 0 bases and J by 8 bases, with 7 bases of the junction left unmatched. The CDR3 sequence is 14 residues long. Germline V gene lookup returns CDR1 SGHNT and CDR2 YYREEE (reference sequence). DNA for the CDR3: TGTGCCAGCAGCTTGGGGACAGGAAGGTGGGGCTACACCTTC. Translating gives CASSLGTGRWGYTF. The variable domain in full, with the rest retrieved from reference TRBV5-4 and TRBJ1-2, is ETGVTQSPTHLIKTRGQQVTLRCSSQSGHNTVSWYQQALGQGPQFIFQYYREEENGRGNFPPRFSGLQFPNYSSELNVNALELDDSALYLCASSLGTGRWGYTFGSGTRLTVV.

The V gene is TRBV9, the J gene TRBJ2-7; 7 bases agree with TRBD2. The CDR3 covers 16 residues. Germline CDR1 is SGDLS and CDR2 is YYNGEE. With V trimmed by 0 bases and J by 0 bases, 6 bases remained unmatched. The CDR3 loop reads CASSVVSGAGSYEQYF. CDR3 sequence (DNA): TGTGCCAGCAGCGTAGTAAGCGGGGCGGGCTCCTACGAGCAGTACTTC.

This clone was seen a single time. The V and J genes are TRBV7-9 and TRBJ2-5; D gene ambiguous. This CDR3 has 14 residues. Looked up from germline, CDR1 is SEHNR and CDR2 is FQNEAQ (reference sequence). The V gene lost 0 bases and the J gene lost 5 bases, with 10 bases spanning the gap. The CDR3 DNA is TGTGCCAGCAGCTTAGCGCTAGTCGGGGAGACCCAGTACTTC. It encodes CASSLALVGETQYF.

The rearrangement joins TRBV4-2 to TRBJ2-1, with 9 bases aligning to TRBD1. CDR3 length equals 16 residues. CDR1 is LGHNA and CDR2 is YNFKEQ in the germline V gene. The junction had 7 bases not matched to a gene; V was cut back by 4 bases and J by 3 bases. The CDR3, as DNA: TGTGCCAGCAGCCCCGGGACAGGGAGAGGCTACAATGAGCAGTTCTTC. As protein: CASSPGTGRGYNEQFF.

V gene TRBV30 combines with J gene TRBJ2-3; D unresolved. The germline gives CDR1 GTSNPN, CDR2 SVGIG (reference sequence). The V end was cut by 0 bases, the J end by 6 bases, with 13 bases between. The CDR3 loop spans 14 amino acids. The CDR3 DNA reads as TGTGCCTGGAGTGTAATCCGTATTGCGGATACGCAGTATTTT. Amino acids: CAWSVIRIADTQYF.

CDR3 residues: CASSELGRAGLDYGYTF. As DNA, the CDR3 is TGTGCCAGCAGTGAATTGGGGAGGGCGGGTCTGGACTATGGCTACACCTTC. The rearrangement joins TRBV25-1 to TRBJ1-2; D remains unclear. There are 17 residues in the CDR3. V gave up 1 base and J gave up 3 bases, with 18 bases separating them. CDR1 is MGHDK, CDR2 SYGVNS, per germline.

The chain joins TRBV19 to TRBJ2-1, with 10 bases that match TRBD2. The CDR3 is 18 amino acids. With 5 bases clipped from V and 0 bases from J, the junction kept 10 bases outside the gene matches. CDR1 is LNHDA, CDR2 SQIVND, per germline (reference sequence). CDR3 coding DNA: TGTGCCAGTAGTCGGAGCGGGAGGGCCCTCAGCTCCTACAATGAGCAGTTCTTC. Translating gives CASSRSGRALSSYNEQFF.

The chain has TRBV2 and TRBJ2-2; D might be TRBD1 (6 bases). CDR3 length: 14 amino acids. In germline, CDR1 is SNHLY, CDR2 FYNNEI. The ends were cut back, 6 bases at V and 4 bases at J, with 12 bases in the middle. The CDR3 here is CASRAGAGTGELFF. CDR3 nucleotides: TGTGCCAGCAGGGCAGGGGCGGGCACCGGGGAGCTGTTTTTT.

The V call is TRBV4-3, the J call TRBJ2-7; possible D gene TRBD2, 6 bases. The CDR3 is 13 residues long. Trimming took 3 bases from V and 3 from J, leaving 9 bases between them. CDR1 is LGHNA, CDR2 YSLEER, per germline. The CDR3 loop is CASSQGGSYEQYF. The CDR3 nucleotides are TGCGCCAGCAGCCAGGGAGGCAGCTACGAGCAGTACTTC.

This chain uses TRBV6-5 with TRBJ2-3; D perhaps matches TRBD2 (6 bases). Germline loops: CDR1 MNHEY, CDR2 SVGAGI. This CDR3 spans 13 amino acids. The ends were cut back, 10 bases at V and 2 bases at J, with 13 bases in the middle. The CDR3 region is CAISREHTDTQYF. CDR3 coding DNA: TGTGCCATCAGCCGGGAGCACACAGATACGCAGTATTTT.

This chain connects TRBV6-1 to TRBJ1-2, with no clear D. This CDR3 is built from 13 residues. V shed 2 bases and J shed 8 bases, with 12 bases lying between them. Germline CDR1 and CDR2: MNHNS and SASEGT. The CDR3 loop is CASSEWGGLGYTF. The DNA of the CDR3 is TGTGCCAGCAGTGAATGGGGAGGGTTGGGCTACACCTTC.

This clone appeared a single time. V usage is TRBV10-1 and J usage is TRBJ2-5, with no clear D. CDR3 length: 13 amino acids. Germline loops: CDR1 WNHNN, CDR2 SYGVQD (reference sequence). V lost 5 bases, J lost 2 bases, and 9 bases lay in between. The CDR3 DNA follows: TGCGCCAGCAGTAGTAACTTACAAGAGACCCAGTACTTC. The encoded protein is CASSSNLQETQYF.